This TCR beta chain was sequenced in a study of blood T cell repertoires in COVID-19. Study as a whole: Samples came from the United States, Italy and Spain, spanning acute and convalescent COVID-19. Sample material is recorded as cDNA or gDNA derived from T cells, B-cell-depleted T cells, or PBMCs.

V shed 4 bases and J 3 bases; nucleotides not matched to a gene: 1. Germline assignment: CDR1 MDHEN and CDR2 SYDVKM. CDR3 size: 13 residues. Assay used: immunoSEQ multiplex PCR; TCRdb lists only in-frame clones, some missing. The sample consists of 250,000 or so clones, 88% of them appearing once. Participants, roughly 18 to 90 years old, spanned under 30 US areas. Cohort placement rested on clinical history that participants reported themselves. The chain uses TRBV28 and TRBJ1-1; 8 nucleotides align to TRBD1. Sequenced material: PBMCs or T cells enriched from blood (not recorded which). This TCR came from a woman aged 25 to 45 who had been exposed to COVID-19. Written as DNA, the CDR3 is TGTGCCAGCAGTTGGGACAGGTACACTGAAGCTTTCTTT. This translates into CASSWDRYTEAFF.